This T cell receptor (beta chain) was sequenced during a study of ipilimumab plus nivolumab after autologous stem cell transplantation. Overall study: Patients received a median of roughly five ipilimumab and roughly eight nivolumab doses. Study-wide results and limits: The authors say TCR, Treg and microbiome findings warrant further study.

Germline V gene lookup returns CDR1 SGHAT and CDR2 FQNNGV. CDR3 length equals 15 residues. The V and J ends lost 1 base and 0 bases, in that order; junction bases with no gene match: 1. TCRdb's table, derived via immunoSEQ multiplex PCR, lists solely in-frame clones and lacks some. This sample has some 6,500 clones, with 75% to 90% found just once. Checkpoint therapy with ipilimumab 1 mg/kg began 14 to 28 days after transplant. As concerns this clone: The antigen remains undetermined.

The source of this sequence is a female donor with multiple myeloma. V is TRBV11-2 and J is TRBJ1-1, with 8 bases lining up with TRBD1. This sample comprised PBMCs, obtained in a trial of ipilimumab plus nivolumab as post-transplant consolidation. The CDR3 here is CASSLVGQVNTEAFF. The DNA of the CDR3 is TGTGCCAGCAGCTTAGTGGGACAGGTGAACACTGAAGCTTTCTTT.